Following are 20 T cell receptor beta chains from one sample sequenced in a study of blood T cell repertoires in COVID-19. Method: immunoSEQ multiplex PCR; TCRdb's copy keeps in-frame clones and lacks some. The table lists under 500,000 clones, around 89% of them singletons. Material: peripheral blood. The receptors were gathered from a woman in her twenties or thirties with acute or convalescent COVID-19.

The V gene is TRBV18, the J gene TRBJ1-3; the D gene is possibly TRBD1 (5 bases). Germline CDR1 is KGHSH and CDR2 is LQKENI. The CDR3 is 16 residues long. V lost 3 bases and J lost 0, with 12 bases in between. CDR3 loop: CASSPGGAHSGNTIYF. The CDR3, as DNA: TGTGCCAGCTCACCTGGCGGGGCCCACTCTGGAAACACCATATATTTT.

The chain is built from TRBV15 and TRBJ1-6; unclear D gene. The CDR3 totals 15 residues. Germline V gene data show CDR1 as LNHNV and CDR2 as YYDKDF (reference sequence). V was clipped by 1 base and J by 9 bases, with 13 bases between them. CDR3 sequence reads: CATSRVMIVGSPLHF. The CDR3 nucleotides are TGTGCCACCAGCAGAGTGATGATAGTTGGTTCACCCCTCCACTTT.

CDR3 sequence reads: CASRSRDRVYNEQFF. CDR3 DNA sequence: TGTGCCAGCAGGAGTCGGGACAGAGTCTACAATGAGCAGTTCTTC. The genes are TRBV28 and TRBJ2-1; 7 bases align to TRBD1. The CDR3 sequence is 15 residues long. Germline values: CDR1 MDHEN, CDR2 SYDVKM. V shed 6 bases, J shed 3 bases, and the junction held 8 bases outside the gene matches.

J is TRBJ2-7 and V is TRBV4-1; TRBD1 matches at 9 bases. V was pared by 1 base and J by 2 bases, with 6 bases of the junction left unmatched. The CDR3 has 16 residues. Germline CDR1 is MGHRA and CDR2 is YSYEKL. The DNA for the CDR3 is TGCGCCAGCAGCCAAGGTTCCGGGACAGGGCCCTACGAGCAGTACTTC. Its protein product is CASSQGSGTGPYEQYF.

The V and J genes are TRBV19 and TRBJ1-1; no definite D call. V gave up 1 base and J gave up 2 bases, with 11 bases separating them. From germline, CDR1 is LNHDA and CDR2 SQIVND (reference sequence). The length of the CDR3 is 15 residues. The CDR3 nucleotides read TGTGCCAGTAGTATAGGTGGAGGGAGAAACACTGAAGCTTTCTTT. Protein product: CASSIGGGRNTEAFF.

In its sample, this clone was seen once. The rearrangement links TRBV30 to TRBJ2-7; TRBD1 is a possible D gene (7 bases). Germline CDR1 and CDR2: GTSNPN and SVGIG (reference sequence). CDR3 size: 17 residues. V shed 1 base and J shed 2 bases, with 21 bases lying between them. The CDR3 coding sequence is TGTGCCTGGAGTGCTAGCGAATCGGGACAGCAAACCTACGAGCAGTACTTC. Translation: CAWSASESGQQTYEQYF.

The J gene is TRBJ2-7, the V gene TRBV27; D is possibly TRBD1 (5 bases). The germline V and J ends were trimmed by 5 bases and 5 bases, with 19 bases remaining between them. This CDR3 is built from 15 residues. Germline values: CDR1 MNHEY, CDR2 SMNVEV (reference sequence). This CDR3 is CASSPWGGREDEQYF. The CDR3 DNA is TGTGCCAGCAGTCCGTGGGGCGGTAGGGAAGACGAGCAGTACTTC.

This clone was observed a single time. The chain employs TRBV30 and TRBJ1-3; TRBD1 is a possible D gene (5 bases). Trimming cost V 5 bases and J 1 base, with 9 bases left between them. The length of the CDR3 is 13 residues. Germline V CDR1 and CDR2: GTSNPN, SVGIG (reference sequence). CDR3 DNA sequence: TGTGCCTGGGCAGGGTCTTCTGGAAACACCATATATTTT. As protein: CAWAGSSGNTIYF.

The V call is TRBV27, the J call TRBJ2-7; TRBD1 might be the D (5 bases). Trimming left V 3 bases short and J 4 bases short, with 13 bases between. CDR1 is MNHEY and CDR2 is SMNVEV in the germline V gene (reference sequence). There are 14 residues in the CDR3. In nucleotides, the CDR3 is TGTGCCAGCAGTTTGTCTCAGGGTAGATACGAGCAGTACTTC. This codes for CASSLSQGRYEQYF.

This clone was counted only a few times. The chain employs TRBV4-1 and TRBJ1-5, with TRBD1 matching over 7 bases. V lost 0 bases, J lost 11 bases, and 13 bases stayed unmatched. The CDR3 extends over 16 amino acids. Germline loops: CDR1 MGHRA, CDR2 YSYEKL. The CDR3 protein is CASSQESGTAFRAQHF. The CDR3, as DNA: TGCGCCAGCAGCCAAGAATCGGGGACAGCCTTTAGGGCCCAGCATTTT.

This chain uses TRBV7-3 with TRBJ1-1; D is possibly TRBD1 (5 bases). The V gene's germline CDR1 is SGHTA and CDR2 FQGTGA. The CDR3 covers 13 residues. With 5 bases removed from V and 1 base from J, the gap between germline ends came to 8 bases. CDR3 DNA: TGTGCCAGCAGCCGCGGACAGAACACTGAAGCTTTCTTT. Its translation: CASSRGQNTEAFF.

This clone was found once. The rearrangement links TRBV5-1 to TRBJ2-2, with D possibly TRBD1 on 5 matching bases. CDR1 and CDR2 (germline): SGHRS, YFSETQ. The CDR3 extends over 15 amino acids. Between the trimmed V and J ends, which lost 4 bases and 1 base, there was a span of 11 bases. CDR3 amino acids: CASSNRQMNTGELFF. In DNA, the CDR3 is TGCGCCAGCAGCAACAGACAGATGAACACCGGGGAGCTGTTTTTT.

This chain connects TRBV5-1 to TRBJ1-2; maybe TRBD1 (6 bases). V was cut by 2 bases and J by 7 bases, with 18 bases left in between. Germline lookup yields CDR1 SGHRS and CDR2 YFSETQ. This CDR3 has 15 amino acids. DNA for the CDR3: TGCGCCAGCAGCTTTCTGACAGGTAGCGGGGGTGGCTACACCTTC. It translates to CASSFLTGSGGGYTF.

The count of this clone is one. This rearrangement joins TRBV4-1 to TRBJ2-5; 7 positions match TRBD1. The junction had 12 bases not matched to a gene; V was cut back by 6 bases and J by 5 bases. The CDR3 covers 15 residues. Per the germline V gene, CDR1 is MGHRA and CDR2 is YSYEKL. The CDR3 region is CASSRRDSPLETQYF. Here the CDR3 DNA reads TGCGCCAGCAGTCGTAGGGACAGCCCGTTGGAGACCCAGTACTTC.

This rearrangement joins TRBV28 to TRBJ2-2; 7 bases match TRBD2. V lost 6 bases to trimming and J lost 6 bases; unmatched junction nucleotides: 13. Germline-derived CDR1 and CDR2 are MDHEN and SYDVKM. This CDR3 has 16 amino acids. The CDR3 coding sequence is TGTGCCAGCAGCCTCAGACTAGCATTCGGGTCCGGGGAGCTGTTTTTT. Residues: CASSLRLAFGSGELFF.

This sequence joins TRBV5-4 and TRBJ2-3; 13 nucleotides align to TRBD2. The ends lost 3 bases at V and 3 bases at J; junction bases unmatched: 4. Germline-derived CDR1 and CDR2 are SGHNT and YYREEE (reference sequence). The CDR3 runs to 16 residues. CDR3 in amino acids: CASSSWTSGGTDTQYF. Written as DNA, the CDR3 is TGTGCCAGCAGCTCGTGGACTAGCGGGGGAACAGATACGCAGTATTTT.

The chain combines TRBV6-5 with TRBJ1-1; D is uncertain. The germline gives CDR1 MNHEY, CDR2 SVGAGI. V shed 7 bases and J shed 4 bases, with 4 bases lying between them. CDR3 length: 10 residues. The CDR3 coding sequence is TGTGCCAGCACCTTCACTGAAGCTTTCTTT. It yields the protein CASTFTEAFF.

V gene TRBV10-3 combines with J gene TRBJ2-3, with D maybe TRBD2 (7 bases). This CDR3 contains 15 residues. CDR1 and CDR2 (germline): ENHRY, SYGVKD. V was trimmed by 0 bases and J by 8 bases, leaving 15 bases between them. The CDR3 DNA follows: TGTGCCATCAGTGAGTCGCGGGGGCTATCAGGTACGCAGTATTTT. It codes for CAISESRGLSGTQYF.

This clone occurred a few times. The rearrangement joins TRBV18 to TRBJ1-1; the D gene is possibly TRBD1 (6 bases). Between the trimmed V and J ends, which lost 4 bases and 4 bases, there was a span of 16 bases. Germline CDR1 and CDR2: KGHSH and LQKENI. The CDR3 consists of 15 residues. The CDR3 here is CASSQTYREGTEAFF. In DNA, the CDR3 is TGTGCCAGCTCACAAACTTACAGGGAGGGCACTGAAGCTTTCTTT. Full variable domain (rest looked up from reference TRBV18 and TRBJ1-1): NAGVMQNPRHLVRRRGQEARLRCSPMKGHSHVYWYRQLPEEGLKFMVYLQKENIIDESGMPKERFSAEFPKEGPSILRIQQVVRGDSAAYFCASSQTYREGTEAFFGQGTRLTVV.

The chain is built from TRBV7-6 and TRBJ2-5, with 7 bases aligning to TRBD2. The CDR3 loop spans 14 amino acids. Germline V gene sequence: CDR1 SGHVS, CDR2 FNYEAQ. With V trimmed by 2 bases and J by 3 bases, 3 bases remained unmatched. The CDR3 DNA follows: TGTGCCAGCAGCTTAAGACTAGCTAAAGAGACCCAGTACTTC. This gives the protein CASSLRLAKETQYF.